One and the same sample provided the 4 T cell receptor beta chains below, sequenced in a study of cytotoxic CD8 clonotypes in ibrutinib-treated CLL. Sequencing was performed with immunoSEQ multiplex PCR; in TCRdb, only in-frame clones are kept and a portion is missing. The sample yields 35,000 to 40,000 clones, around 70% seen once. This specimen was PBMCs, taken at disease progression, from a patient treated with ibrutinib. These receptors came from a human donor with chronic lymphocytic leukemia.

This chain connects TRBV7-9 to TRBJ1-5; no definite D call. Germline V lookup: CDR1 SEHNR, CDR2 FQNEAQ (reference sequence). Trimming cost V 3 bases and J 0 bases, with 6 bases left between them. The length of the CDR3 is 14 residues. The DNA for the CDR3 is TGTGCCAGCAGCTTTGCCAGTAGCAATCAGCCCCAGCATTTT. It is translated as CASSFASSNQPQHF.

The rearrangement links TRBV7-8 to TRBJ2-1; the D gene could be TRBD1 or TRBD2 (5 bases each). The CDR3 loop spans 15 amino acids. V lost 3 bases and J lost 2, with 11 bases in between. The germline V gene encodes CDR1 SGHVS and CDR2 FQNEAQ. The DNA of the CDR3 is TGTGCCAGCAGCTTGATTGGGACGCCCTACAATGAGCAGTTCTTC. Amino acids: CASSLIGTPYNEQFF.

The chain has TRBV4-1 and TRBJ2-2; D is possibly TRBD2 (5 bases). V dropped 8 bases and J dropped 1 base, with 14 bases sitting between them. CDR1 MGHRA and CDR2 YSYEKL come from the germline V gene. The CDR3 spans 15 residues. The CDR3 nucleotides are TGCGCCAGCCAAAATATTCGGGGGAACACCGGGGAGCTGTTTTTT. It is translated as CASQNIRGNTGELFF.

The CDR3 loop reads CASSLRSSGRAGDTQYF. CDR3 nucleotide sequence: TGTGCCAGCAGCTTGAGGTCTAGCGGGAGGGCAGGAGATACGCAGTATTTT. This chain links TRBV5-6 with TRBJ2-3; TRBD2 agrees at 12 bases. J was trimmed by 5 bases and V by 1 base; bases with no gene match: 8. Germline-derived CDR1 and CDR2 are SGHDT and YYEEEE. CDR3 length: 17 amino acids.